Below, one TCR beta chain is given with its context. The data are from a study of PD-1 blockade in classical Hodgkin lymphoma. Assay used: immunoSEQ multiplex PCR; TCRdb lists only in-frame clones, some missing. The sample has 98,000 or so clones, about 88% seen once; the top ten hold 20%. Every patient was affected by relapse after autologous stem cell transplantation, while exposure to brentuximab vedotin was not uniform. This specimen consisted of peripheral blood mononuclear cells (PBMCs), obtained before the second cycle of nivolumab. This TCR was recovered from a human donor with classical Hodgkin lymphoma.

In DNA form, the CDR3 reads TGTGCCAGCAGCTTATCCAGCGGGGCCCAAGAGACCCAGTACTTC. Translated, it gives CASSLSSGAQETQYF. This chain joins TRBV11-2 and TRBJ2-5, with 7 bases fitting TRBD2. The germline V gene has CDR1 SGHAT and CDR2 FQNNGV. The V gene end was trimmed by 2 bases and the J gene end by 1 base; junction bases not matched to a gene: 4. CDR3 size: 15 residues.